This T cell receptor beta chain came from a study of response to subunit inactivated influenza vaccine. Comments on this clonotype: Its matching antigen is unknown.

The CDR3 sequence is 14 residues long. Germline V gives CDR1 SGHAT, CDR2 FQNNGV. V dropped 0 bases and J dropped 6 bases, with 11 bases sitting between them. Study-wide findings and caveats: After each seasonal influenza vaccination, few new T cells are recruited, the authors suggested.

Each CDR3 protein gets one entry after TCRdb re-called the RT-PCR reads with MiXCR. The repertoire consists of under 550,000 distinct CDR3 sequences, with about 8% occurring once and the leading ten covering around 13%. The material was PBMCs from blood, obtained less than 30 months after vaccination. The source of this sequence is a man between 50 and 75 years old who received an inactivated influenza vaccine. This chain links TRBV11-2 with TRBJ1-1; perhaps TRBD1 as D (5 bases). For the CDR3, the DNA is TGTGCCAGCAGCTTAGATCAGGGTAGGGCTGAAGCTTTCTTT. Protein product: CASSLDQGRAEAFF.